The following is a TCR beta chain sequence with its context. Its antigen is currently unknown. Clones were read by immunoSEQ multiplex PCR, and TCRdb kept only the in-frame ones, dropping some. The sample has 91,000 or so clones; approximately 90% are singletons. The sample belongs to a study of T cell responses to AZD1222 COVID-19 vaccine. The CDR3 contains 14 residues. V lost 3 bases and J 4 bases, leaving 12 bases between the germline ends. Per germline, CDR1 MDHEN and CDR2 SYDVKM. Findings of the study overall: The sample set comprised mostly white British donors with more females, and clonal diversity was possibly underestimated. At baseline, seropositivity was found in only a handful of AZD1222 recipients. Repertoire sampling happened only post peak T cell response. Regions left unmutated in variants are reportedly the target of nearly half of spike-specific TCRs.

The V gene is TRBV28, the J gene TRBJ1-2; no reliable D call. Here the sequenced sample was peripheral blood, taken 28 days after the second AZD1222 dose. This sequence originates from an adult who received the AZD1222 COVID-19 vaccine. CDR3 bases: TGTGCCAGCAGTTTTTTCCGGACCGGCTATGGCTACACCTTC. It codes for CASSFFRTGYGYTF.